One sample yielded the 27 T cell receptor beta chains listed below, sequenced in a study of shared clonotypes between healthy human individuals. As defined, naive CD8 cells were CD45RO-negative and positively selected for CCR7, with terminally differentiated effector memory CD45RA+ cells excluded. The method was immunoSEQ multiplex PCR; TCRdb's version includes in-frame clones alone and lacks a portion of them. This table holds 1.5 million to 2.5 million clones, less than 95% found once. The sequenced sample was naive CD8+ T cells sorted from blood. The receptor set was obtained from a man between 18 and 29 years old in good health.

The J gene is TRBJ1-6, the V gene TRBV6-1; 10 bases line up with TRBD1. The V gene's germline CDR1 is MNHNS and CDR2 SASEGT. The CDR3 runs to 14 residues. Trimming cost V 10 bases and J 9 bases; bases outside gene matches: 9. CDR3 DNA sequence: TGTGCCACGGATTGGACAGGGGGTTCTTCACCCCTCCACTTT. Translated: CATDWTGGSSPLHF.

The V and J genes are TRBV28 and TRBJ1-2; unclear D gene. Germline V gene data show CDR1 as MDHEN and CDR2 as SYDVKM. The CDR3 contains 15 residues. Trimming pared 3 bases from V and 8 bases from J, leaving 19 bases between. The CDR3 here is CASSFPATRAEGYTF. The CDR3 region has the DNA TGTGCCAGCAGTTTCCCCGCTACAAGGGCGGAGGGCTACACCTTC.

The chain links TRBV5-6 to TRBJ1-1; TRBD1 is a possible D gene (5 bases). Germline V gene data show CDR1 as SGHDT and CDR2 as YYEEEE. This CDR3 has 16 amino acids. Trimming took 4 bases from V and 0 from J, leaving 16 bases between them. The CDR3 reads CASSLGGALMNTEAFF. In nucleotides, the CDR3 is TGTGCCAGCAGCCTAGGTGGGGCTTTAATGAACACTGAAGCTTTCTTT.

The genes are TRBV19 and TRBJ2-1; 9 bases are shared with TRBD2. CDR1 and CDR2 from the germline V gene are LNHDA and SQIVND (reference sequence). The CDR3 runs 13 residues. V lost 6 bases, J lost 9 bases, and 6 bases stayed unmatched. CDR3 sequence reads: CASRGLAFFEQFF. CDR3 nucleotides: TGTGCCAGTAGGGGACTAGCTTTCTTTGAGCAGTTCTTC.

This clone was seen just once. The rearrangement uses TRBV5-4 and TRBJ2-7; 7 nucleotides agree with TRBD1. This CDR3 region has 16 residues. Germline CDR1 and CDR2: SGHNT and YYREEE (reference sequence). Trimming at V came to 0 bases and at J to 3 bases, leaving 9 bases not matched to a gene. CDR3 sequence: CASSLGIVGQYYEQYF. The DNA of the CDR3 is TGTGCCAGCAGCTTGGGAATAGTGGGACAGTACTACGAGCAGTACTTC.

The chain is built from TRBV5-4 and TRBJ2-7, with 11 bases aligning to TRBD1. Germline loops: CDR1 SGHNT, CDR2 YYREEE (reference sequence). The CDR3 runs 14 residues. Trimming at V came to 3 bases and at J to 6 bases, leaving 5 bases not matched to a gene. The DNA of the CDR3 is TGTGCCAGCAGCTCTCTGGACAGGGGGCTCGAGCAGTACTTC. This codes for CASSSLDRGLEQYF.

The chain has TRBV2 and TRBJ2-5, with D unclear. Germline CDR1 is SNHLY and CDR2 is FYNNEI. This CDR3 comprises 15 residues. V was trimmed by 7 bases and J by 2 bases, leaving 17 bases between them. CDR3 protein: CASIETSSRQETQYF. The CDR3 DNA reads TGTGCCAGCATTGAGACGTCCTCAAGACAAGAGACCCAGTACTTC.

The chain links TRBV13 to TRBJ1-3; tentatively, D is TRBD1 (6 bases). Trimming pared 5 bases from V and 0 bases from J, leaving 20 bases between. The CDR3 contains 18 residues. Germline V gives CDR1 PRHDT, CDR2 FYEKMQ (reference sequence). The chain's CDR3 is CASSPQRPGEYSGNTIYF. The CDR3, as DNA: TGTGCCAGCAGCCCCCAGAGGCCAGGGGAATACTCTGGAAACACCATATATTTT.

This chain links TRBV19 with TRBJ2-1; D gene uncertain. The germline V gene encodes CDR1 LNHDA and CDR2 SQIVND (reference sequence). The V end was cut by 2 bases, the J end by 0 bases, with 5 bases between. This CDR3 has 14 residues. The CDR3 region is CASSIWNSYNEQFF. The CDR3 DNA is TGTGCCAGTAGTATATGGAACTCCTACAATGAGCAGTTCTTC.

The gene calls are TRBV7-9 and TRBJ1-6; 7 bases match TRBD1. V shed 5 bases and J 0 bases; nucleotides not matched to a gene: 10. CDR3 length: 18 residues. CDR1 and CDR2 (germline): SEHNR, FQNEAQ (reference sequence). CDR3 DNA: TGTGCCAGCAGCGCCGGGACAGATCGTAGCTCCTATAATTCACCCCTCCACTTT. Amino acid sequence: CASSAGTDRSSYNSPLHF. Looking up the rest from reference TRBV7-9 and TRBJ1-6 gives the full variable domain: DTGVSQNPRHKITKRGQNVTFRCDPISEHNRLYWYRQTLGQGPEFLTYFQNEAQLEKSRLLSDRFSAERPKGSFSTLEIQRTEQGDSAMYLCASSAGTDRSSYNSPLHFGNGTRLTVT.

The chain couples TRBV4-3 to TRBJ1-1, with D perhaps matching TRBD1 (5 bases). Trimming cost V 0 bases and J 7 bases, with 18 bases left between them. Germline loops: CDR1 LGHNA, CDR2 YSLEER. The CDR3 totals 16 residues. The CDR3, as DNA: TGCGCCAGCAGCCAAGATATGGGGCCCGAGGGGCGTGAAGCTTTCTTT. This codes for CASSQDMGPEGREAFF.

Points on this clone: Other DNA sequences in this sample translate to the same CDR3. The chain carries TRBV27 and TRBJ2-2, with D possibly matching TRBD2 (6 bases). Per the germline V gene, CDR1 is MNHEY and CDR2 is SMNVEV (reference sequence). The germline V and J ends were trimmed by 3 bases and 0 bases, with 8 bases remaining between them. There are 15 residues in the CDR3. CDR3 residues: CASSLGGANTGELFF. The CDR3 nucleotides are TGTGCCAGCAGTTTGGGGGGTGCGAACACCGGGGAGCTGTTTTTT.

The chain is built from TRBV5-6 and TRBJ1-5; a possible D gene is TRBD1 (6 bases). Germline CDR1 SGHDT, CDR2 YYEEEE. Trimming took off 3 bases at V and 4 bases at J, with 11 bases between the two ends. The CDR3 has 14 residues. The CDR3 loop reads CASSSGQINQPQHF. CDR3 bases: TGTGCCAGCAGCTCCGGACAGATAAATCAGCCCCAGCATTTT. The full variable domain, completed using reference TRBV5-6 and TRBJ1-5, is DAGVTQSPTHLIKTRGQQVTLRCSPKSGHDTVSWYQQALGQGPQFIFQYYEEEERQRGNFPDRFSGHQFPNYSSELNVNALLLGDSALYLCASSSGQINQPQHFGDGTRLSIL.

As concerns this clone: One end of the junction fails to match germline, which may point to a read error. The chain couples TRBV5-4 to TRBJ1-4; tentatively, D is TRBD1 (5 bases). Per the germline V gene, CDR1 is SGHNT and CDR2 is YYREEE (reference sequence). The CDR3 consists of 11 residues. CDR3 amino acids: CASSLGTSLVF. DNA for the CDR3: TGTGCCAGCAGCTTGGGGACATCCCTAGTTTTT.

V and J are TRBV13 and TRBJ2-7; 8 bases align to TRBD2. The CDR3 extends over 15 amino acids. With V trimmed by 5 bases and J by 4 bases, 10 bases remained unmatched. Germline V CDR1 and CDR2: PRHDT, FYEKMQ (reference sequence). CDR3 in DNA: TGTGCCAGCAGCACTCGAGCGGGAGAGGGGTACGAGCAGTACTTC. This codes for CASSTRAGEGYEQYF.

The rearrangement uses TRBV11-2 and TRBJ2-7; possibly TRBD2 for D (5 bases). Germline loops: CDR1 SGHAT, CDR2 FQNNGV. With 1 base removed from V and 1 base from J, the gap between germline ends came to 17 bases. This CDR3 has 17 residues. The CDR3 nucleotides read TGTGCCAGCAGCTTAGGGCAAGGAGGCCTTCCTTCCTACGAGCAGTACTTC. It encodes CASSLGQGGLPSYEQYF.

This chain connects TRBV7-2 to TRBJ1-6; the match to TRBD1 covers 7 bases. Unmatched junction bases numbered 8, after V lost 2 bases and J lost 7 bases. Germline assignment: CDR1 SGHTA and CDR2 FQGNSA. The CDR3 has 16 amino acids. As DNA, the CDR3 is TGTGCCAGCAGCTTACTAGGGGACAGCTTCAATTCACCCCTCCACTTT. Translating gives CASSLLGDSFNSPLHF.

The rearrangement links TRBV13 to TRBJ2-1, with 11 bases aligning to TRBD2. The length of the CDR3 is 16 residues. The ends lost 4 bases at V and 10 bases at J; junction bases unmatched: 12. Germline values: CDR1 PRHDT, CDR2 FYEKMQ (reference sequence). CDR3 loop: CASSSGTSGSYREQFF. The DNA for the CDR3 is TGTGCCAGCAGCTCCGGGACTAGCGGTTCCTACAGGGAGCAGTTCTTC. Full variable domain (missing parts from reference TRBV13 and TRBJ2-1): AAGVIQSPRHLIKEKRETATLKCYPIPRHDTVYWYQQGPGQDPQFLISFYEKMQSDKGSIPDRFSAQQFSDYHSELNMSSLELGDSALYFCASSSGTSGSYREQFFGPGTRLTVL.

The V gene is TRBV9, the J gene TRBJ1-6, with D possibly TRBD1 on 6 matching bases. From germline, CDR1 is SGDLS and CDR2 YYNGEE. This CDR3 spans 17 amino acids. V was pared by 1 base and J by 0 bases, with 11 bases between. The DNA of the CDR3 is TGTGCCAGCAGCGTATGGTCGGACAGCTCCTATAATTCACCCCTCCACTTT. Its protein is CASSVWSDSSYNSPLHF.

The chain uses TRBV6-6 and TRBJ2-2, with TRBD2 matching over 8 bases. Trimming removed 2 bases from V and 8 bases from J; junction bases left unmatched: 4. The CDR3 spans 14 residues. Germline assignment: CDR1 MNHNY and CDR2 SVGAGI (reference sequence). CDR3 bases: TGTGCCAGCAGTTACGGCGGGGGGTCAGGGGAGCTGTTTTTT. It yields the protein CASSYGGGSGELFF.

The chain employs TRBV5-6 and TRBJ2-7, with D uncertain. The CDR3 contains 18 residues. The germline V and J ends were trimmed by 3 bases and 0 bases, with 22 bases remaining between them. The V gene's germline CDR1 is SGHDT and CDR2 YYEEEE. The CDR3 reads CASSSGIGQPYPSYEQYF. CDR3 nucleotide sequence: TGTGCCAGCAGCTCTGGGATCGGCCAGCCATACCCCTCCTACGAGCAGTACTTC.

CDR3 sequence: CASSERGDYGYTF. The CDR3 DNA is TGTGCCAGCAGTGAGCGGGGAGACTATGGCTACACCTTC. The genes are TRBV25-1 and TRBJ1-2; D remains unclear. The V end lost 3 bases, the J end lost 3 bases, and 8 bases lay between the germline ends. Germline V lookup: CDR1 MGHDK, CDR2 SYGVNS. The CDR3 has 13 residues.

The chain combines TRBV2 with TRBJ2-1; 9 bases are a match to TRBD2. The germline CDR1 and CDR2 sequences are SNHLY and FYNNEI. Trimming removed 10 bases from V and 2 bases from J; junction bases left unmatched: 15. There are 17 residues in the CDR3. This chain's CDR3 is CATSRGLAGGTYNEQFF. In DNA form, the CDR3 reads TGTGCCACCTCGAGGGGGCTGGCGGGAGGGACCTACAATGAGCAGTTCTTC.

This clone was seen once. The rearrangement links TRBV6-5 to TRBJ2-7, with a weak D call TRBD1 (5 bases). The CDR3 totals 16 residues. The germline V gene encodes CDR1 MNHEY and CDR2 SVGAGI. V lost 0 bases and J 3 bases, leaving 15 bases between the germline ends. The DNA for the CDR3 is TGTGCCAGCAGTTACTCGGCAGGGAAGGTGGTCTACGAGCAGTACTTC. Its translation is CASSYSAGKVVYEQYF.

The CDR3, as DNA: TGTGCCAGCAGCAGCCGGGACAGGGATATCTCTGGAAACACCATATATTTT. This codes for CASSSRDRDISGNTIYF. The chain is built from TRBV13 and TRBJ1-3; 9 positions agree with TRBD1. The CDR3 is made up of 17 amino acids. Trimming cost V 5 bases and J 0 bases; bases outside gene matches: 8. Germline V gene sequence: CDR1 PRHDT, CDR2 FYEKMQ (reference sequence). The full variable domain, completed using reference TRBV13 and TRBJ1-3, is AAGVIQSPRHLIKEKRETATLKCYPIPRHDTVYWYQQGPGQDPQFLISFYEKMQSDKGSIPDRFSAQQFSDYHSELNMSSLELGDSALYFCASSSRDRDISGNTIYFGEGSWLTVV.

The V and J genes are TRBV9 and TRBJ2-7; TRBD2 agrees at 7 bases. The CDR3 has 13 amino acids. The germline V gene encodes CDR1 SGDLS and CDR2 YYNGEE. Trimming at V came to 0 bases and at J to 7 bases, leaving 4 bases not matched to a gene. The CDR3, as DNA: TGTGCCAGCAGCGTAGACAGCGGGATGGAGCAGTACTTC. Translation gives CASSVDSGMEQYF.

The V call is TRBV28, the J call TRBJ2-3, with TRBD2 matching over 11 bases. The CDR3 totals 17 residues. V lost 2 bases, J lost 3 bases, and 7 bases stayed unmatched. Germline CDR1 MDHEN, CDR2 SYDVKM. The CDR3 DNA reads as TGTGCCAGCAGTTTAGGGCCTAGCGGGGGGCTAACAGATACGCAGTATTTT. Translating it yields CASSLGPSGGLTDTQYF.